The 16 T cell receptor beta chains in this list originate from one sample, sequenced in a study of blood T cell repertoires in COVID-19. Only in-frame clones appear in the TCRdb table, and some are missing; sequencing was by immunoSEQ multiplex PCR. The table records around 480,000 clones, around 90% of them present only once. Sequencing was done on a sample of PBMCs or T cells enriched from blood (not recorded which). These receptors were obtained from a woman between 18 and 29 years old who had recovered from COVID-19.

V is TRBV4-1 and J is TRBJ2-7, with D possibly TRBD2 on 5 matching bases. V lost 4 bases to trimming and J lost 4 bases, with 14 bases between them. Germline V gene sequence: CDR1 MGHRA, CDR2 YSYEKL. The CDR3 consists of 14 residues. CDR3 bases: TGCGCCAGCAGCCTCCCGGGAACGGGGTACGAGCAGTACTTC. Translating it yields CASSLPGTGYEQYF.

The rearrangement uses TRBV7-3 and TRBJ2-1; no clear D gene. Per the germline V gene, CDR1 is SGHTA and CDR2 is FQGTGA. The CDR3 covers 15 residues. V lost 3 bases to trimming and J lost 0 bases, with 9 bases between them. The CDR3 sequence is CASSFAASSYNEQFF. The CDR3 DNA reads TGTGCCAGCAGCTTTGCGGCTAGCTCCTACAATGAGCAGTTCTTC.

This sequence joins TRBV30 and TRBJ2-6; D might be TRBD2 (5 bases). This CDR3 spans 15 amino acids. V lost 2 bases and J lost 1, with 9 bases in between. The germline V gene encodes CDR1 GTSNPN and CDR2 SVGIG (reference sequence). The CDR3 region is CAWSLGVSGANVLTF. In nucleotides, the CDR3 is TGTGCCTGGAGTCTCGGGGTTTCTGGGGCCAACGTCCTGACTTTC.

In its sample, this clone was seen a few times. The rearrangement joins TRBV5-5 to TRBJ2-7, with TRBD1 matching 8 bases. CDR1 SGHKS and CDR2 YYEKEE come from the germline V gene (reference sequence). With 1 base clipped from V and 10 bases from J, the junction kept 4 bases outside the gene matches. This CDR3 comprises 12 residues. This chain's CDR3 is CASSLQQGVQYF. The CDR3 coding sequence is TGTGCCAGCAGCTTGCAACAGGGGGTTCAGTACTTC.

This chain joins TRBV6-1 and TRBJ1-2, with D perhaps TRBD1 (5 bases). Looked up from germline, CDR1 is MNHNS and CDR2 is SASEGT. This CDR3 is 19 amino acids long. With 2 bases removed from V and 1 base from J, the gap between germline ends came to 23 bases. The CDR3 loop reads CASSESAIPPTTDNYGYTF. The CDR3 DNA reads as TGTGCCAGCAGTGAATCTGCCATACCTCCGACGACAGATAACTATGGCTACACCTTC.

The rearrangement joins TRBV4-1 to TRBJ2-3, with D possibly matching TRBD1 (6 bases). Germline CDR1 and CDR2: MGHRA and YSYEKL. V lost 4 bases and J lost 3, with 17 bases in between. The CDR3 is made up of 16 amino acids. The CDR3 DNA reads as TGCGCCAGCAGCCGTTCCGCGGCTCAGGGGACAGATACGCAGTATTTT. Its translation is CASSRSAAQGTDTQYF.

This chain joins TRBV6-5 and TRBJ1-1; D is perhaps TRBD1 (5 bases). This CDR3 comprises 14 residues. Per germline, CDR1 MNHEY and CDR2 SVGAGI. The V and J ends lost 6 bases and 5 bases respectively, with 16 bases between them. CDR3 loop: CASRTASRGTEAFF. As DNA, the CDR3 is TGTGCCAGCAGGACAGCCTCCCGTGGGACTGAAGCTTTCTTT.

The CDR3 DNA reads as TGTGCCAGCCAAGAACAGGGGCCGAACACTGAAGCTTTCTTT. Protein sequence: CASQEQGPNTEAFF. This sequence joins TRBV19 and TRBJ1-1, with 7 bases fitting TRBD1. CDR1 is LNHDA and CDR2 is SQIVND in the germline V gene (reference sequence). The CDR3 sequence is 14 residues long. V was clipped by 9 bases and J by 1 base; unmatched bases: 8.

The genes are TRBV3-1 (or the pseudogene TRBV3-2) and TRBJ2-1, with TRBD2 as a possible D gene (5 bases). Germline values: CDR1 LGHDT, CDR2 YNNKEL (reference sequence). There are 15 residues in the CDR3. V was pared by 0 bases and J by 7 bases, with 13 bases between. CDR3 protein: CASSQDTVEGNEQFF. Written as DNA, the CDR3 is TGTGCCAGCAGCCAAGATACGGTAGAGGGAAATGAGCAGTTCTTC.

J is TRBJ2-3 and V is TRBV10-3, with 14 bases that match TRBD2. Trimming removed 0 bases from V and 3 bases from J; junction bases left unmatched: 2. There are 17 residues in the CDR3. Germline V gives CDR1 ENHRY, CDR2 SYGVKD. The CDR3 sequence is CAISESTSGGATDTQYF. CDR3 bases: TGTGCCATCAGTGAGTCGACTAGCGGGGGGGCAACAGATACGCAGTATTTT.

The chain carries TRBV3-1 (or the pseudogene TRBV3-2) and TRBJ2-5; D perhaps matches TRBD1 (5 bases). The germline V gene has CDR1 LGHDT and CDR2 YNNKEL (reference sequence). This CDR3 region has 15 residues. V lost 3 bases and J 8 bases, leaving 19 bases between the germline ends. As DNA, the CDR3 is TGTGCCAGCAGCCACGACTGGGTCACAGGTCGCACCCAGTACTTC. Translation: CASSHDWVTGRTQYF.

The chain recombines TRBV20-1 with TRBJ2-3; D gene uncertain. Looked up from germline, CDR1 is DFQATT and CDR2 is SNEGSKA (reference sequence). The length of the CDR3 is 10 residues. Trimming took 6 bases from V and 5 from J, leaving 6 bases between them. The CDR3 DNA sequence: TGCAGTGCACTTCTAGATACGCAGTATTTT. Translation: CSALLDTQYF.

The V call is TRBV7-9, the J call TRBJ1-2, with D uncertain. Trimming left V 1 base short and J 8 bases short, with 8 bases between. This CDR3 contains 12 residues. Germline V gene lookup returns CDR1 SEHNR and CDR2 FQNEAQ (reference sequence). The CDR3 here is CASSLGETGYTF. The CDR3 coding sequence is TGTGCCAGCAGCTTAGGGGAGACAGGCTACACCTTC.

CDR3 nucleotides: TGTGCCAGCAGTTCCGGACTAGCGGGGGACGAGCAGTACTTC. It codes for CASSSGLAGDEQYF. This chain joins TRBV6-2 or TRBV6-3 and TRBJ2-7; 13 nucleotides match TRBD2. The CDR3 runs 14 residues. Looked up from germline, CDR1 is MNHEY and CDR2 is SVGEGT. The V and J ends lost 4 bases and 5 bases, in that order; junction bases with no gene match: 2.

V gene TRBV3-1 (or the pseudogene TRBV3-2) combines with J gene TRBJ2-3; no reliable D call. The V gene lost 4 bases and the J gene lost 1 base, with 15 bases spanning the gap. Germline CDR1 LGHDT, CDR2 YNNKEL (reference sequence). This CDR3 spans 16 amino acids. The DNA of the CDR3 is TGTGCCAGCAGCCCGACCCTGAGGCCGCGCACAGATACGCAGTATTTT. Its translation: CASSPTLRPRTDTQYF.

This rearrangement joins TRBV5-4 to TRBJ1-3; TRBD1 matches at 8 bases. The CDR3 runs to 17 residues. J lost 0 bases, V lost 4 bases, and 9 bases had no gene match. Looked up from germline, CDR1 is SGHNT and CDR2 is YYREEE (reference sequence). CDR3 in amino acids: CASSSHGQGSSGNTIYF. As DNA, the CDR3 is TGTGCCAGCAGCAGCCACGGACAGGGATCCTCTGGAAACACCATATATTTT.